A selection of T cell receptor beta chains follows, all from one sample in a study of T cells in Graves' hyperthyroidism and ophthalmopathy. Using its own MiXCR run on the multiplex PCR reads, TCRdb lists one record per CDR3 protein. The sample includes hundreds of thousands of distinct CDR3 sequences, less than 25% seen only once; the top ten take under 35%. Material: blood. The receptors were sampled from a man aged 30 to 45 with Graves' ophthalmopathy. Both conserved end residues are part of each CDR3.

v_gene	j_gene	CDR3aa
TRBV2	TRBJ2-3	CASSRSTSTDTQYF
TRBV2	TRBJ1-6	CASYLQGVNSPLHF
TRBV6-5	TRBJ2-7	CASSYYSGTSGYEQYF
TRBV6-9	TRBJ2-5	CASSTDRDRAEETQYF
TRBV14	TRBJ1-1	CASSQGWGTEAFF
TRBV12-3/TRBV12-4	TRBJ2-7	CASSYGRGLEQYF
TRBV3-1	TRBJ1-4	CASSQGMGEKLFF
TRBV20-1	TRBJ2-3	CSASGRGQTDTQYF
TRBV5-1	TRBJ2-7	CASSQTRAGTKRGDGTYEQYF
TRBV20-1	TRBJ2-2	CSASSGSTGGELFF
TRBV11-2	TRBJ2-2	CASSYIQGTGELFF
TRBV14	TRBJ2-2	CASSQSSTGELFF
TRBV6-1	TRBJ1-1	CASSEGGVITEAFF
TRBV30	TRBJ2-5	CAYPVGETQYF
TRBV6-2/TRBV6-3	TRBJ2-5	CASSLDYGQETQYF
TRBV12-3/TRBV12-4	TRBJ2-5	CASSPDLAGGPLETQYF
TRBV10-2	TRBJ2-7	CASSATSGRGEQYF